The T cell receptor (beta chain) described here comes from a study of Tregs in tolerant kidney transplant recipients (dated by TCRdb to between 2018 and 2020). For context, the study as a whole: TCRbeta sequencing was used in the study to identify donor-specific regulatory T cells before combined kidney and bone marrow transplantation, and the identified cells were then tracked after transplant. TCRbeta repertoire sequencing was used in a few healthy controls to compare several ways of expanding Tregs specific for an allogeneic donor. What the study reported, not specific to this receptor: Expanding Tregs with activated donor B cells appeared to identify the most biologically relevant and donor-specific TCRbeta repertoire. The study was constrained by small patient numbers, and validation of the findings is required in larger populations and under other immunosuppression protocols. Biological reproducibility was not directly assessed, although technical replication error appeared to be minimal.

Unstimulated Tregs (CD4+CD25+CD127-), CD4+ non-Tregs (CD4+CD25-), CD4 and CD8 cells were FACS-sorted from thawed PBMCs. Healthy control blood was obtained either as purchased buffy coats or from healthy volunteers. Healthy control blood was separated into PBMCs by Ficoll density gradient and cryopreserved, and patient PBMCs were collected both before and after transplant. The CDR3 sequence holds 16 residues, the cysteine and phenylalanine included. Left in the record is the CDR3 DNA by itself, 48 bases read in frame from the first base. The germline V gene (reference sequence) yields SEHNR for CDR1 and FQNEAQ for CDR2. V is cut back by 1 base and J by 7 bases, with 9 bases in the junction unmatched. Regarding this clone: Its antigen is not yet known. No much larger clonotype is one base removed from it; base qualities were not supplied.

Genomic DNA was extracted from sorted cells with the QIAGEN DNeasy Blood and Tissue Kit for TCRbeta CDR3 sequencing. Through immunoSEQ, high-throughput TCRbeta CDR3 sequencing was done commercially, including PCR amplification with internal controls and bias correction. Per the source publication's procedure: Unique productive TCRbeta sequences were defined by CDR3 nucleotide sequence where primers matched, otherwise by CDR3 amino acid sequence with Vbeta and Jbeta genes. Sorting error was corrected by removing sequences shared between sorted populations at a frequency ratio of 2:1 or less, and the remaining shared sequences were assigned to the higher population. Sequences were defined as donor-reactive when expanded at least 5-fold in CFSE-low cells versus unstimulated cells and present at a frequency of at least 0.01% in CFSE-low cells. Repertoire divergence was quantified by Jensen-Shannon divergence calculated from the top 100 TCRbeta sequences ranked by frequency. For samples with multiple sequencing runs, sorting error was corrected in each run separately before the runs were combined. TCRdb took this table from immuneACCESS and kept in-frame rearrangements with V and J called. Such tables lack part of the clones; where checked against another copy, unresolved V genes explain under half of the gap, and the rest is unexplained. That table gives V, J and clone size, and the DNA gave D and trimming. A total of about 240,000 clones appear in this sample, approximately 84% of them only once. The top ten clones comprise 0.55% to 0.65% of the sample.

The sequenced sample was CD4+ T cells from blood. This sequence originates from a human donor in good health. The rearranged segments are TRBV7-9 and TRBJ2-1; the central 8 bases match TRBD2. The CDR3 in this case is CASSLGATSALNEQFF. The sequenced DNA: TGTGCCAGCAGCTTAGGGGCGACTAGCGCTCTTAATGAGCAGTTCTTC.